The 23 T cell receptor beta chains below all came from one sample that was sequenced in a study of blood T cell repertoires in COVID-19 (dated by TCRdb to 2020 to 2022). Preparation of the library involved the immunoSEQ multiplex PCR assay. Held by TCRdb, this immuneACCESS table contains in-frame sequences only and omits some clones. Under half of the omission traces to an unresolved V gene where checked; the cause of the rest is unknown. The sample includes 55,000 to 70,000 clones, with under 80% observed a single time. The leading ten clones occupy roughly 5.3% of the sample. The sample was peripheral blood. The receptors were gathered from a human donor in a cohort sampled during active COVID-19.

This sequence joins TRBV28 and TRBJ2-1; 9 positions agree with TRBD2. The CDR3 sequence is 17 residues long. Trimming cost V 3 bases and J 0 bases; bases outside gene matches: 6. Germline CDR1 is MDHEN and CDR2 is SYDVKM. The CDR3 DNA sequence: TGTGCCAGCAGTTTCCCGACTAGCGGTAGCTCCTACAATGAGCAGTTCTTC. Translated, it gives CASSFPTSGSSYNEQFF.

V is TRBV10-2 and J is TRBJ2-7; 11 bases are shared with TRBD1. This CDR3 comprises 14 residues. CDR1 WSHSY and CDR2 SAAADI come from the germline V gene. After removal of 6 bases from V and 3 bases from J, the junction contained 4 bases not matched to a gene. This CDR3 reads CASRGTGGNYEQYF. The CDR3 DNA reads TGCGCCAGCAGGGGGACAGGGGGAAACTACGAGCAGTACTTC.

The rearrangement links TRBV5-1 to TRBJ2-7; 13 nucleotides agree with TRBD2. The trim removed 9 bases at V and 0 bases at J, leaving 9 bases unmatched. The CDR3 extends over 16 amino acids. Germline V gives CDR1 SGHRS, CDR2 YFSETQ. Here the CDR3 DNA reads TGCGCCACCCGGACTAGCGGGAGCTCCCCCTCCTACGAGCAGTACTTC. This gives the protein CATRTSGSSPSYEQYF.

This sequence joins TRBV30 and TRBJ1-2; weak D call: TRBD1 (5 bases). V was cut by 8 bases and J by 3 bases, with 16 bases left in between. The CDR3 contains 13 residues. Germline values: CDR1 GTSNPN, CDR2 SVGIG (reference sequence). The CDR3 DNA is TGTGCCGGGACGGGGTCGGGCTACTATGGCTACACCTTC. This sequence encodes CAGTGSGYYGYTF.

This clone has a count of ten or more. The rearrangement joins TRBV6-5 to TRBJ1-2; tentatively, D is TRBD1 (6 bases). The CDR3 is 14 residues long. V dropped 7 bases and J dropped 6 bases, with 18 bases sitting between them. Germline-derived CDR1 and CDR2 are MNHEY and SVGAGI. The CDR3 loop is CASTLRGALDGYTF. The CDR3 DNA follows: TGTGCCAGCACCCTACGGGGGGCTTTGGATGGCTACACCTTC.

This rearrangement joins TRBV5-4 to TRBJ2-5; possible D gene TRBD2, 6 bases. Between the trimmed V and J ends, which lost 1 base and 1 base, there was a span of 8 bases. Germline assignment: CDR1 SGHNT and CDR2 YYREEE (reference sequence). CDR3 length: 14 amino acids. The CDR3 protein is CASSLRDFQETQYF. The DNA of the CDR3 is TGTGCCAGCAGCTTGCGGGACTTCCAAGAGACCCAGTACTTC.

This chain joins TRBV27 and TRBJ1-1, with 9 bases matching TRBD1. The germline CDR1 and CDR2 sequences are MNHEY and SMNVEV (reference sequence). The V gene end was trimmed by 5 bases and the J gene end by 10 bases; junction bases not matched to a gene: 17. The CDR3 has 16 amino acids. The DNA for the CDR3 is TGTGCCAGCAGTGCCCGCCCCGGGACAGGGTTTGGTGTAGCTTTCTTT. It encodes CASSARPGTGFGVAFF.

The chain has TRBV14 and TRBJ2-7, with a possible D match to TRBD2 (6 bases). The CDR3 loop spans 13 amino acids. The germline V and J ends were trimmed by 0 bases and 10 bases, with 13 bases remaining between them. Germline loops: CDR1 SGHDN, CDR2 FVKESK. The CDR3 loop reads CASSQDLGGSQYF. CDR3 DNA: TGTGCCAGCAGCCAAGATTTGGGAGGTAGCCAGTACTTC.

CDR3 protein: CASSESPSGGIYEQYF. CDR3 nucleotides: TGCGCCAGCAGTGAGTCCCCTAGCGGGGGGATCTACGAGCAGTACTTC. The J gene is TRBJ2-7, the V gene TRBV10-1; 11 positions agree with TRBD2. The CDR3 contains 16 residues. Trimming removed 0 bases from V and 3 bases from J; junction bases left unmatched: 4. Germline CDR1 reads WNHNN; CDR2 reads SYGVQD (reference sequence).

This chain uses TRBV30 with TRBJ1-2; no definite D call. Trimming took off 4 bases at V and 6 bases at J, with 27 bases between the two ends. Germline V lookup: CDR1 GTSNPN, CDR2 SVGIG (reference sequence). This CDR3 spans 17 amino acids. The CDR3: CAWNLLGFGEVWHGYTF. In DNA, the CDR3 is TGTGCCTGGAATCTTTTGGGTTTTGGGGAGGTTTGGCATGGCTACACCTTC.

The chain uses TRBV18 and TRBJ2-7, with 10 nucleotides matching TRBD2. V shed 3 bases, J shed 2 bases, and the junction held 4 bases outside the gene matches. The CDR3 runs to 15 residues. From germline, CDR1 is KGHSH and CDR2 LQKENI. Here the CDR3 reads CASSPKAGGAYEQYF. The CDR3 DNA sequence: TGTGCCAGCTCACCCAAAGCGGGAGGGGCCTACGAGCAGTACTTC.

The J gene is TRBJ1-2, the V gene TRBV4-1, with D possibly matching TRBD1 (5 bases). Germline CDR1 reads MGHRA; CDR2 reads YSYEKL. V lost 4 bases and J lost 4, with 13 bases in between. This CDR3 contains 14 residues. CDR3 protein: CASSPGLDVYGYTF. The CDR3 coding sequence is TGCGCCAGCAGCCCGGGACTTGACGTCTATGGCTACACCTTC.

The chain has TRBV7-2 and TRBJ2-3; 7 bases map to TRBD2. V trimming: 1 base; J trimming: 4 bases; junction bases outside the gene matches: 11. Per germline, CDR1 SGHTA and CDR2 FQGNSA. The length of the CDR3 is 17 residues. The CDR3 reads CASSLVGGALLADTQYF. The CDR3 bases are TGTGCCAGCAGCTTAGTGGGAGGGGCCCTCTTGGCAGATACGCAGTATTTT. Combining the CDR3 with reference TRBV7-2 and TRBJ2-3 gives the whole variable domain GAGVSQSPSNKVTEKGKDVELRCDPISGHTALYWYRQSLGQGLEFLIYFQGNSAPDKSGLPSDRFSAERTGGSVSTLTIQRTQQEDSAVYLCASSLVGGALLADTQYFGPGTRLTVL.

This chain uses TRBV5-8 with TRBJ2-7; TRBD1 matches 10 bases. The CDR3 extends over 14 amino acids. The junction had 2 bases not matched to a gene; V was cut back by 1 base and J by 4 bases. Germline V gene data show CDR1 as SGHTS and CDR2 as YDEGEE. CDR3 region: CASSLWDRGYEQYF. CDR3 sequence (DNA): TGTGCCAGCAGCTTGTGGGACAGGGGATACGAGCAGTACTTC.

The rearrangement uses TRBV27 and TRBJ2-6; possibly TRBD1 for D (6 bases). Germline V CDR1 and CDR2: MNHEY, SMNVEV (reference sequence). The V and J ends lost 3 bases and 5 bases respectively, with 8 bases between them. This CDR3 has 14 amino acids. The DNA of the CDR3 is TGTGCCAGCAGTTTCCGGGACAGGGCCAACGTCCTGACTTTC. Encoded protein: CASSFRDRANVLTF.

The chain has TRBV6-2 or TRBV6-3 and TRBJ1-1; D possibly corresponds to TRBD1 (5 bases). Trimming left V 2 bases short and J 0 bases short, with 7 bases between. The CDR3 totals 14 residues. Germline loops: CDR1 MNHEY, CDR2 SVGEGT. The CDR3 DNA reads as TGTGCCAGCAGTTACGACAGATTGAACACTGAAGCTTTCTTT. It codes for CASSYDRLNTEAFF.

This chain uses TRBV30 with TRBJ1-2, with a tentative D call TRBD1 (6 bases). This CDR3 is 14 amino acids long. Germline V CDR1 and CDR2: GTSNPN, SVGIG (reference sequence). The germline V and J ends were trimmed by 8 bases and 5 bases, with 21 bases remaining between them. The CDR3 nucleotides read TGTGCCCGTGGAACTCAGGGGACCCTATATGGCTACACCTTC. Translating it yields CARGTQGTLYGYTF.

The chain employs TRBV7-2 and TRBJ2-5; a possible D gene is TRBD1 (6 bases). In germline, CDR1 is SGHTA, CDR2 FQGNSA. This CDR3 spans 13 amino acids. The V and J ends lost 5 bases and 5 bases respectively, with 12 bases between them. The CDR3 DNA reads as TGTGCCAGCAGCCGATACAGGGCGGAGACCCAGTACTTC. Translation gives CASSRYRAETQYF. Using reference TRBV7-2 and TRBJ2-5 for the parts outside the CDR3, the full variable domain is GAGVSQSPSNKVTEKGKDVELRCDPISGHTALYWYRQSLGQGLEFLIYFQGNSAPDKSGLPSDRFSAERTGGSVSTLTIQRTQQEDSAVYLCASSRYRAETQYFGPGTRLLVL.

The chain joins TRBV2 to TRBJ1-2, with D possibly matching TRBD1 (6 bases). Germline CDR1 and CDR2: SNHLY and FYNNEI. The CDR3 consists of 15 residues. V lost 5 bases and J lost 4, with 17 bases in between. The DNA for the CDR3 is TGTGCCAGCAGTTTCCAGACAGGCAGAGGCTATGGCTACACCTTC. It translates to CASSFQTGRGYGYTF.

This clone was picked up a small number of times. The rearrangement uses TRBV6-2 or TRBV6-3 and TRBJ2-7; TRBD2 matches 7 bases. This CDR3 comprises 15 residues. Germline V lookup: CDR1 MNHEY, CDR2 SVGEGT. J was trimmed by 2 bases and V by 0 bases; bases with no gene match: 4. In nucleotides, the CDR3 is TGTGCCAGCAGTTACTCGGGCGCGGGAGCCTACGAGCAGTACTTC. The encoded protein is CASSYSGAGAYEQYF.

This clone has only a few counts. The J gene is TRBJ2-7, the V gene TRBV9; 9 bases are a match to TRBD2. Trimming at V came to 7 bases and at J to 2 bases, leaving 4 bases not matched to a gene. Germline values: CDR1 SGDLS, CDR2 YYNGEE. The CDR3 covers 13 residues. In DNA, the CDR3 is TGTGCCAGCGGTGGCGGGAGGGCCTACGAGCAGTACTTC. It is translated as CASGGGRAYEQYF.

This sequence joins TRBV7-8 and TRBJ1-1; D remains unclear. Between the trimmed V and J ends, which lost 0 bases and 2 bases, there was a span of 7 bases. The V gene's germline CDR1 is SGHVS and CDR2 FQNEAQ. The CDR3 is 14 residues long. CDR3 region: CASSLAGRNTEAFF. The CDR3 bases are TGTGCCAGCAGCTTAGCGGGCAGAAACACTGAAGCTTTCTTT.

This clone has more than one count but fewer than ten. The chain joins TRBV27 to TRBJ1-2; the match to TRBD1 covers 9 bases. The length of the CDR3 is 14 residues. The ends lost 3 bases at V and 5 bases at J; junction bases unmatched: 4. Looked up from germline, CDR1 is MNHEY and CDR2 is SMNVEV (reference sequence). The CDR3 coding sequence is TGTGCCAGCAGTTTGACAGGGGGAAGGTATGGCTACACCTTC. It encodes CASSLTGGRYGYTF.